The T cell receptor beta chain under discussion was sequenced for a study of T cell responses to AZD1222 COVID-19 vaccine (dated by TCRdb to the early 2020s). Context from the whole study: AZD1222 recipients given second doses at about 4 weeks or at about 12 weeks were pooled, since spike-specific TCR depth and breadth were not found to differ between the two schedules. TCR sequencing was performed for about 240 trial participants, of whom about 200 were given two doses of AZD1222 and around 26 were given two doses of MenACWY control vaccine. Enrollment into the trials was organized by age into subgroups of 18-55, 56-69 and 70-plus years, and those subgroups contained approximately 150, 30 and 60 TCR-sequenced participants, respectively.

General conclusions and limits of the study: Participants were mostly white British, with more females than males. The authors suggested clonal diversity may have been underestimated. Nearly half of unique spike-specific TCRs reportedly recognized epitopes outside regions mutated in the B.1.351 and B.1.1.7 variants. Because no day 14 peak-response samples were available, the repertoires could be characterized only after the peak T cell response. The vaccine-associated CD4 TCRs covered the entire spike protein, and the dominant responses fell in regions 160-218 and 743-854. The 56-69-year group was small, and its depth increase did not reach significance, likely because of low power. Only 5 to 7 AZD1222 recipients were SARS-CoV-2 seropositive at baseline, limiting conclusions about previously exposed vaccinees. After two AZD1222 doses, both the breadth and the depth of spike-specific TCRs were significantly higher than at day 0 and than in MenACWY recipients.

CDR1 MNHEY and CDR2 SVGAGI were looked up in the germline V gene. The junction carries 13 bases between V and J, which are trimmed by 8 bases and 5 bases respectively. The CDR3 sequence holds 12 residues, the cysteine and phenylalanine included. Only the CDR3 portion is preserved as DNA: 36 bases, with reading frame beginning at the first base. Comment on this clone: Its antigen remains unidentified. It has no much larger one-base neighbor in the sample; base qualities were not kept.

The CDR3 regions of human TCRbeta chains were analyzed by immunosequencing. Turning to the authors' computational methods: Repertoire TCRs were matched against a reference library of SARS-CoV-2-specific TCRs generated with the MIRA antigen-specificity platform. Breadth was defined as the fraction of unique TCRs that were SARS-CoV-2-associated. Depth was defined as the fraction of total T cells that were SARS-CoV-2-associated. Using the MIRA data, each spike-specific TCR was assigned both to the spike region to which the TCR was reactive and to a CD4 or CD8 class. Log10-transformed breadth and depth values were compared by one-way ANOVA with Sidak's multiple comparisons tests. The immuneACCESS repertoire file appears here via TCRdb, limited to in-frame rearrangements. These files lack a portion of the clones; in checked studies, under half of the deficit traces to unresolved V genes, and the cause of the others is not known. That table furnishes V, J and clone size, whereas the DNA furnished D and trimming. The sample data list around 120,000 clones, and around nine tenths of these were observed just once. In total, the top ten clones hold almost 4.5% of the sample.

In light of the paper, this sample's time point label describes: baseline before first vaccination. The vaccinee samples were drawn from two UK trials, COV001 and COV002, one of which was a single-blind randomized controlled phase 2/3 trial testing AZD1222 (ChAdOx1 nCoV-19) in healthy adults. For TCRbeta chain sequencing, PBMC samples were collected from trial participants at day 0 and at day 28 after the second dose. The sequence derives from an adult in good health. Here the chain combines TRBV6-5 and TRBJ2-7, with a tentative D gene TRBD2 over 6 matching bases. This material consisted of peripheral blood, taken on day 0 of AZD1222 vaccination. The DNA sequence is as follows: TGTGCCAGCCAAGGAGCGGGCGACGAGCAGTACTTC. The resulting protein is CASQGAGDEQYF.